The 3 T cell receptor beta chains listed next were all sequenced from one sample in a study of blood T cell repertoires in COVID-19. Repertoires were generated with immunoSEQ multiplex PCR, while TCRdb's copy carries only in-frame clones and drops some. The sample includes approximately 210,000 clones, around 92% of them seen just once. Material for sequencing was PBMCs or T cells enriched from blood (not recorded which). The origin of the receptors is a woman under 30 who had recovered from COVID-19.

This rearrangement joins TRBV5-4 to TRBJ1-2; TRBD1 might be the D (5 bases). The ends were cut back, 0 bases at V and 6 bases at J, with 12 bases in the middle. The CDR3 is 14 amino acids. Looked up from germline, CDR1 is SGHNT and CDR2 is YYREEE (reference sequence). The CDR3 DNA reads TGTGCCAGCAGCTTGGTCCACACAGGCGATGGCTACACCTTC. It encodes CASSLVHTGDGYTF.

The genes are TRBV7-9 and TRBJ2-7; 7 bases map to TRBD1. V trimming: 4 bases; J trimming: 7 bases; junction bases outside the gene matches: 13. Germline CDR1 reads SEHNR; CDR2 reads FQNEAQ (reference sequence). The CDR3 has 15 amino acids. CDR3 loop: CASSSNSQDRREQYF. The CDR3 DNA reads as TGTGCCAGCAGCTCAAACTCCCAGGACAGGAGGGAGCAGTACTTC.

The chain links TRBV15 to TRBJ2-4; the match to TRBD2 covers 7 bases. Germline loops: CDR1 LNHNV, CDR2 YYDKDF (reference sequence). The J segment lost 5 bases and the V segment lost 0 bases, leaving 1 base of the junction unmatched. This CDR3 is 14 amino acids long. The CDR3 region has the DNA TGTGCCACCAGCAGAGATGCGGGAGAAAACATTCAGTACTTC. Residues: CATSRDAGENIQYF.